The clone carrying this T cell receptor beta chain showed up many times. The antigen is not known. The data derive from a study of blood T cells in healthy people across ages. Findings and caveats of the study: Older individuals had lower TCR beta diversity per million T cells (the decline was roughly linear).

J gave up 1 base and V 5 bases, and 7 bases lay outside the gene matches. From germline, CDR1 is SEHNR and CDR2 FQNEAQ (reference sequence). This CDR3 comprises 16 residues. For every donor, a draw yielded 8.5 to 10 milliliters of peripheral blood. A sample-barcoded 5' primer and a J-beta primer mix were used in a second PCR of roughly 6 to 11 cycles. Via MiXCR, TCRdb re-called the 5' RACE reads, giving one row per CDR3 protein. The sample has 1.5 million to 2 million distinct CDR3 sequences; 30% to 40% are singletons. The V gene is TRBV7-9, the J gene TRBJ2-3, with 9 nucleotides matching TRBD2. The clonotype comes from a woman between 25 and 40 years old in good health. The sample was blood. CDR3 region: CASSARLAGGTDTQYF. The CDR3 DNA follows: TGTGCCAGCAGCGCACGCTTAGCGGGGGGCACAGATACGCAGTATTTT.